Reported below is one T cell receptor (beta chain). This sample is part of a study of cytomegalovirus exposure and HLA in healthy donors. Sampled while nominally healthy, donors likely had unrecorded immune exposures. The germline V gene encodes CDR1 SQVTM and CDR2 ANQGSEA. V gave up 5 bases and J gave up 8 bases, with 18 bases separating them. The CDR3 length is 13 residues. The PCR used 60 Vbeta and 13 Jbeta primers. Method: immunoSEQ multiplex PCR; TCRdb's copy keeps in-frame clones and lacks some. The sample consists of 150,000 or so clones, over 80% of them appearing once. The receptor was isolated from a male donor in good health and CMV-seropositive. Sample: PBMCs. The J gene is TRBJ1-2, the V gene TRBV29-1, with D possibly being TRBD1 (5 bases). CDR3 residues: CSVRGGSDLGYTF. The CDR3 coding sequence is TGCAGCGTTCGGGGGGGGTCTGATCTAGGCTACACCTTC.